Below, 27 T cell receptor beta chains from the same sample are listed, as sequenced in a study of T-cell memory formation after mild COVID-19. TCRdb re-derived calls from the 5' RACE reads in MiXCR, one entry per CDR3 protein. The repertoire holds more than 150,000 distinct CDR3 sequences, with roughly a fifth as singletons. Sample: PBMCs or a T cell subset sorted from them (not recorded which). Source of these receptors: an adult woman who had mild COVID-19 (a few samples of this study predate the infection). Cell type and time point are not known.

This clonotype was found a few times. This chain links TRBV7-2 with TRBJ1-1; D uncertain. CDR3 length: 15 residues. Trimming took 1 base from V and 7 from J, leaving 16 bases between them. Germline V CDR1 and CDR2: SGHTA, FQGNSA. CDR3 amino acids: CASSLVMVGSGEAFF. The CDR3 DNA sequence: TGTGCCAGCAGCTTAGTCATGGTAGGGTCGGGTGAAGCTTTCTTT.

This chain joins TRBV19 and TRBJ2-6; D uncertain. The germline gives CDR1 LNHDA, CDR2 SQIVND (reference sequence). Deletions cut 7 bases from V and 6 bases from J, with 13 bases between. The CDR3 has 14 amino acids. CDR3 loop: CASTGWYTANVLTF. CDR3 coding DNA: TGTGCCAGTACTGGGTGGTACACGGCCAACGTCCTGACTTTC.

The V call is TRBV19, the J call TRBJ1-2; the D is unclear. The CDR3 is made up of 14 amino acids. In germline, CDR1 is LNHDA, CDR2 SQIVND (reference sequence). Deletions cut 1 base from V and 2 bases from J, with 8 bases between. CDR3 sequence reads: CASSIVARNYGYTF. CDR3 sequence (DNA): TGTGCCAGTAGTATAGTTGCCAGAAACTATGGCTACACCTTC.

The CDR3 coding sequence is TGTGCCAGCAGCAACGGGCATGGATGGCAGCCCCAGCATTTT. It codes for CASSNGHGWQPQHF. The rearrangement joins TRBV7-9 to TRBJ1-5; D unclear. This CDR3 is 14 amino acids long. V was pared by 5 bases and J by 7 bases, with 15 bases between. CDR1 is SEHNR, CDR2 FQNEAQ, per germline (reference sequence).

The chain is built from TRBV4-1 and TRBJ1-1; D is uncertain. V lost 3 bases to trimming and J lost 0 bases, with 5 bases between them. The CDR3 has 13 amino acids. Germline V gene data show CDR1 as MGHRA and CDR2 as YSYEKL. The CDR3 bases are TGCGCCAGCAGCCAGATTATGAACACTGAAGCTTTCTTT. It codes for CASSQIMNTEAFF.

This chain connects TRBV23-1 to TRBJ1-1; D may be TRBD1 (5 bases). TRBV23-1 has ORF status, its function being uncertain. CDR3 length equals 15 residues. Between the trimmed V and J ends, which lost 0 bases and 11 bases, there was a span of 19 bases. The CDR3 is CASSQSEGLRRRAFF. DNA of the CDR3: TGCGCCAGCAGTCAATCGGAGGGGCTTAGGCGTCGCGCTTTCTTT.

The chain is built from TRBV7-8 and TRBJ2-3, with D possibly TRBD2 on 6 matching bases. V gave up 3 bases and J gave up 10 bases, with 8 bases separating them. CDR1 and CDR2 (germline): SGHVS, FQNEAQ. This CDR3 comprises 11 residues. As DNA, the CDR3 is TGTGCCAGCAGCTTGAGGGAGGCGCAGTATTTT. Its protein product is CASSLREAQYF.

In its sample, this clonotype was seen a few times. The rearrangement joins TRBV6-6 to TRBJ2-5, with D possibly matching TRBD1 (6 bases). Trimming removed 1 base from V and 1 base from J, with 13 bases in between. Germline V gives CDR1 MNHNY, CDR2 SVGAGI (reference sequence). The CDR3 runs to 16 residues. The CDR3, as DNA: TGTGCCAGCAGTTACTGGGGACATGACCTCCAAGAGACCCAGTACTTC. The encoded protein is CASSYWGHDLQETQYF.

The rearrangement joins TRBV30 to TRBJ2-3, with TRBD2 as a possible D gene (5 bases). CDR1 and CDR2 from the germline V gene are GTSNPN and SVGIG (reference sequence). The length of the CDR3 is 12 residues. V dropped 5 bases and J dropped 5 bases, with 11 bases sitting between them. In DNA, the CDR3 is TGTGCCTGGGGCGCAGGAGGAGATACGCAGTATTTT. Its translation: CAWGAGGDTQYF.

The chain recombines TRBV5-1 with TRBJ1-2; 8 bases are shared with TRBD1. This CDR3 region has 13 residues. Germline CDR1 and CDR2: SGHRS and YFSETQ. Trimming took 3 bases from V and 8 from J; bases not matched to a gene: 6. This chain's CDR3 is CASSSSGGSGYTF. CDR3 nucleotide sequence: TGCGCCAGCAGCTCTTCAGGGGGCAGCGGCTACACCTTC.

The CDR3, as DNA: TGCAGTGCTACGGACAGGAAATACGAGCAGTACTTC. Protein: CSATDRKYEQYF. The J gene is TRBJ2-7, the V gene TRBV20-1, with 7 bases matching TRBD1. With V trimmed by 4 bases and J by 4 bases, 4 bases remained unmatched. There are 12 residues in the CDR3. Germline CDR1 is DFQATT and CDR2 is SNEGSKA (reference sequence).

This clonotype was recorded many times. The chain uses TRBV5-1 and TRBJ2-5; TRBD2 matches at 8 bases. The germline V gene encodes CDR1 SGHRS and CDR2 YFSETQ. The CDR3 consists of 16 residues. The V and J ends lost 0 bases and 5 bases, in that order; junction bases with no gene match: 9. In DNA, the CDR3 is TGCGCCAGCAGCTTGGGGGCTAGCGGGCCCTTGGAGACCCAGTACTTC. It is translated as CASSLGASGPLETQYF.

This clonotype was detected only a few times. The J gene is TRBJ2-1, the V gene TRBV30; D perhaps matches TRBD2 (6 bases). From germline, CDR1 is GTSNPN and CDR2 SVGIG (reference sequence). V lost 0 bases and J 7 bases, leaving 16 bases between the germline ends. The CDR3 is 15 residues long. The CDR3 DNA sequence: TGTGCCTGGAGTGTACTCCCTAATGGGGGGAATGAGCAGTTCTTC. Its protein product is CAWSVLPNGGNEQFF.

V and J are TRBV27 and TRBJ2-7; 13 bases line up with TRBD2. After removal of 8 bases from V and 2 bases from J, the junction contained 3 bases not matched to a gene. Germline loops: CDR1 MNHEY, CDR2 SMNVEV (reference sequence). This CDR3 comprises 14 residues. CDR3 loop: CASQGLAGPYEQYF. CDR3 sequence (DNA): TGTGCCAGCCAGGGACTAGCGGGACCCTACGAGCAGTACTTC.

The CDR3 coding sequence is TGTGCCAGCAGTCCGTTCGACAGGACCAGCTCCTACGAGCAGTACTTC. It specifies CASSPFDRTSSYEQYF. The genes are TRBV12-3 or TRBV12-4 and TRBJ2-7, with D possibly matching TRBD1 (6 bases). The CDR3 covers 16 residues. V was pared by 5 bases and J by 0 bases, with 17 bases between.

The chain couples TRBV6-5 to TRBJ2-2, with D possibly matching TRBD2 (6 bases). The V and J ends lost 3 bases and 4 bases respectively, with 12 bases between them. The CDR3 sequence is 15 residues long. Germline CDR1 MNHEY, CDR2 SVGAGI. Here the CDR3 DNA reads TGTGCCAGCAGTTATAGTATGGGGGGCACCGGGGAGCTGTTTTTT. This gives the protein CASSYSMGGTGELFF.

This clonotype showed up just a few times. The chain couples TRBV5-4 to TRBJ2-3; a possible D gene is TRBD1 (6 bases). The CDR3 extends over 14 amino acids. The V gene lost 5 bases and the J gene lost 0 bases, with 10 bases spanning the gap. Per germline, CDR1 SGHNT and CDR2 YYREEE (reference sequence). CDR3 nucleotide sequence: TGTGCCAGCAGTGATACAGGGAGCACAGATACGCAGTATTTT. Residues: CASSDTGSTDTQYF.

The rearrangement uses TRBV7-9 and TRBJ2-4; D is undetermined. CDR3 length equals 15 residues. The V and J ends lost 1 base and 6 bases respectively, with 13 bases between them. From germline, CDR1 is SEHNR and CDR2 FQNEAQ (reference sequence). DNA of the CDR3: TGTGCCAGCAGCTTAGTACTTGTAGGTGGAAACATTCAGTACTTC. It specifies CASSLVLVGGNIQYF.

The V and J genes are TRBV9 and TRBJ1-2; D not certain. This CDR3 has 8 amino acids. V lost 3 bases and J 13 bases, leaving 4 bases between the germline ends. Germline V lookup: CDR1 SGDLS, CDR2 YYNGEE. The CDR3 DNA sequence: TGTGCCAGCAGCGGATGCACCTTC. It codes for CASSGCTF. The variable domain in full, completed from reference TRBV9 and TRBJ1-2, reads DSGVTQTPKHLITATGQRVTLRCSPRSGDLSVYWYQQSLDQGLQFLIQYYNGEERAKGNILERFSAQQFPDLHSELNLSSLELGDSALYFCASSGCTFGSGTRLTVV.

This clonotype has just a few counts. The rearrangement uses TRBV15 and TRBJ2-2; D is possibly TRBD2 (5 bases). The CDR3 has 14 residues. Trimming stripped 3 bases from V and 3 bases from J, with 8 bases between. CDR1 LNHNV and CDR2 YYDKDF come from the germline V gene (reference sequence). DNA of the CDR3: TGTGCCACCAGCAGGGGTAGCGACACCGGGGAGCTGTTTTTT. This gives the protein CATSRGSDTGELFF.

This sequence joins TRBV4-1 and TRBJ2-1, with 12 nucleotides matching TRBD2. In germline, CDR1 is MGHRA, CDR2 YSYEKL. J was trimmed by 3 bases and V by 4 bases; bases with no gene match: 7. The CDR3 has 17 residues. CDR3 sequence reads: CASSPEPGLAGYNEQFF. In nucleotides, the CDR3 is TGCGCCAGCAGCCCAGAGCCGGGACTAGCGGGCTACAATGAGCAGTTCTTC.

The genes are TRBV10-3 and TRBJ1-2; possible D gene TRBD1, 6 bases. With 6 bases removed from V and 6 bases from J, the gap between germline ends came to 20 bases. Germline V CDR1 and CDR2: ENHRY, SYGVKD. The CDR3 sequence is 15 residues long. The CDR3 DNA reads TGTGCCATCAGCCGAGGGCCAAACGACAGGAATGGCTACACCTTC. This codes for CAISRGPNDRNGYTF.

The table lists this clonotype with many counts. The chain links TRBV7-6 to TRBJ2-1; 8 bases are shared with TRBD1. The CDR3 extends over 15 amino acids. Unmatched junction bases numbered 4, after V lost 1 base and J lost 5 bases. CDR1 and CDR2 (germline): SGHVS, FNYEAQ. The CDR3 nucleotides read TGTGCCAGCAGCTTAGTTGTACAGGGGGACAATGAGCAGTTCTTC. Its translation: CASSLVVQGDNEQFF.

This chain links TRBV29-1 with TRBJ2-5, with TRBD1 matching 8 bases. Per the germline V gene, CDR1 is SQVTM and CDR2 is ANQGSEA. The J segment lost 5 bases and the V segment lost 6 bases, leaving 11 bases of the junction unmatched. This CDR3 region has 14 residues. CDR3 in DNA: TGCAGCGTGGGCCCGACAGGGGCCGGGGAGACCCAGTACTTC. Its protein product is CSVGPTGAGETQYF.

This clonotype was observed a few times. The chain recombines TRBV6-6 with TRBJ1-4, with TRBD1 identical over 8 bases. After removal of 8 bases from V and 7 bases from J, the junction contained 15 bases not matched to a gene. From germline, CDR1 is MNHNY and CDR2 SVGAGI (reference sequence). The CDR3 loop spans 16 amino acids. This CDR3 is CASGTPDRGGGEKLFF. The CDR3, as DNA: TGTGCCAGCGGGACTCCAGACAGGGGAGGTGGTGAAAAACTGTTTTTT.

The chain links TRBV7-9 to TRBJ2-7; D is undetermined. Trimming shortened V by 0 bases and J by 0 bases, and 9 bases separated the two germline ends. Per germline, CDR1 SEHNR and CDR2 FQNEAQ (reference sequence). The CDR3 runs to 15 residues. The CDR3 region has the DNA TGTGCCAGCAGCTTAGCACTTACGTACTCCTACGAGCAGTACTTC. Encoded protein: CASSLALTYSYEQYF.

This chain links TRBV5-1 with TRBJ2-7; tentative D call: TRBD1 (5 bases). The V gene lost 5 bases and the J gene lost 3 bases, with 12 bases spanning the gap. CDR1 and CDR2 from the germline V gene are SGHRS and YFSETQ. The CDR3 is 13 amino acids. The CDR3 sequence: CASREGAGYEQYF. In DNA, the CDR3 is TGCGCCAGCAGAGAAGGGGCAGGCTACGAGCAGTACTTC.